This T cell receptor beta chain came from a study of T cells after posttransplantation cyclophosphamide. Treatment was busulfan-fludarabine conditioning, a marrow graft, and cyclophosphamide on days +3 and +4. Findings and limits, study-wide: Later post-transplant blood repertoires were often dominated by donor CD8+ memory clones.

TCRdb's table, derived via immunoSEQ multiplex PCR, lists solely in-frame clones and lacks some. The sample has around 40,000 clones, 90% seen once; the top ten hold under 3%. Germline CDR1 and CDR2: SGHAT and FQNNGV. CDR3 length equals 16 residues. With regard to this clone: Antigen: not known. One end of the junction varies from germline; a read error may be responsible. Other DNA variants within this sample encode the same CDR3.

The chain employs TRBV11-2 and TRBJ2-1, with 8 nucleotides matching TRBD2. Sample: PBMCs, taken roughly 59 days after allogeneic stem cell transplant with posttransplant cyclophosphamide. The sequence came from a male patient between 55 and 70 years old who received an allogeneic stem cell transplant from a related donor and was CMV-positive. The T cells may come from the graft donor. The CDR3 sequence: CASSFSGASSYNEQFF. CDR3 DNA: TGTGCCAGCAGCTTTAGCGGGGCAAGCTCCTACAACGAGCAGTTCTTC.